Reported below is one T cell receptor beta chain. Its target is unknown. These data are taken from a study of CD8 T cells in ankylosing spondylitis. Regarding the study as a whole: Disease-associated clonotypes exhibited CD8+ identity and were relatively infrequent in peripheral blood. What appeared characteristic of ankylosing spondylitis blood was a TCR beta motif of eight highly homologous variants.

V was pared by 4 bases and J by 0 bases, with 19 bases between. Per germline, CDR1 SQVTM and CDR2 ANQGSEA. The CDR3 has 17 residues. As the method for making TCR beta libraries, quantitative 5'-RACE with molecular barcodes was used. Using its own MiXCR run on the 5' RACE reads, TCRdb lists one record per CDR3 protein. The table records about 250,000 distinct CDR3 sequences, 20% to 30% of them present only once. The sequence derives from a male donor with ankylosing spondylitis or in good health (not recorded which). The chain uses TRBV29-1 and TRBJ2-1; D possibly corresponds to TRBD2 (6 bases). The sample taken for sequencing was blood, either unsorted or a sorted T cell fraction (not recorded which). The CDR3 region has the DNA TGCAGCGTTGTATCAAGAGCGGGCCGGGCCTCCTACAATGAGCAGTTCTTC. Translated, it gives CSVVSRAGRASYNEQFF.